The TCR beta chain described here comes from a study of memory CD4+ T cells and cytomegalovirus serostatus. The sort gate was single viable CD3+CD4+CD8-CD45RO+ cells for memory CD4+ T cells. Total CD4+ T cells were enriched by CD4 positive selection. This clone has a handful of counts. Its antigen remains unknown. Per the authors' pipeline: Out-of-frame sequences were removed, leaving a few million distinct TCRbeta sequences. Sequencing was performed with immunoSEQ multiplex PCR; in TCRdb, only in-frame clones are kept and a portion is missing. The DNA was the basis for D and trimming; V, J and clone size are from that table. The sample shows about 50,000 clones, under 90% of them seen only once. Trimming took off 4 bases at V and 6 bases at J, with 7 bases between the two ends. CDR1 is MNHNS and CDR2 is SASEGT in the germline V gene. This CDR3 has 13 residues. Overall study findings and caveats: Each of 67 CMV-associated TCRbeta sequences occurred in one to five individuals. Suggested: most of the CMV-linked TCR signature lies in CD4+ memory cells.

The receptor comes from an adult in good health and CMV-seronegative. The chain links TRBV6-1 to TRBJ1-6; maybe TRBD1 (5 bases). Sequenced: memory CD4+ T cells from blood. This chain's CDR3 is CASSGTRNSPLHF. The DNA for the CDR3 is TGTGCCAGCAGTGGGACACGTAATTCACCCCTCCACTTT.